The 10 T cell receptor beta chains listed next were all sequenced from one sample in a study of molecular identifiers for immune sequencing clone quantification. TCRdb processed the PCR reads anew with MiXCR; each CDR3 protein has one entry. The repertoire holds about half a million distinct CDR3 sequences, with 20% to 25% as singletons. Sequenced: naive CD8+ T cells from blood, with Jurkat cell RNA spiked in. Subset meaning: FACS-sorted CD8+CD4-CCR7+CD45RA+ naive T cells. The receptor source for this set is a human donor in good health. Some libraries in this study had Jurkat cell RNA spiked in.

This clonotype was detected a few times. V is TRBV27 and J is TRBJ1-1; 7 bases are shared with TRBD1. CDR3 length equals 14 residues. The J segment lost 3 bases and the V segment lost 5 bases, leaving 6 bases of the junction unmatched. The germline CDR1 and CDR2 sequences are MNHEY and SMNVEV (reference sequence). This CDR3 is CASSRIRGDTEAFF. The CDR3 nucleotides are TGTGCCAGCAGTAGAATCAGGGGGGACACTGAAGCTTTCTTT.

On this clonotype: A much larger clonotype is one base distant, so this may be a read error. The chain links TRBV4-1 to TRBJ2-3; D is unclear. The closer fit of TRBJ1-5 to the DNA end suggests the J call may be wrong. Germline loops: CDR1 MGHRA, CDR2 YSYEKL. This CDR3 contains 16 residues. CDR3 protein: CASSPRALALTDTQHF. Here the CDR3 DNA reads TGCGCCAGCAGCCCGCGCGCACTAGCGTTAACAGATACGCAGCATTTT.

For this clonotype: A junction boundary mismatches the germline segment, possibly from a read error. The chain has TRBV4-3 and TRBJ2-7, with TRBD1 as a possible D gene (6 bases). The CDR3 length is 15 residues. Germline CDR1 is LGHNA and CDR2 is YSLEER. The CDR3 spells CASSQDSTGYYEQHF. The CDR3 DNA follows: TGCGCCAGCAGCCAAGATTCAACAGGGTACTACGAGCAGCACTTC.

This chain uses TRBV4-3 with TRBJ2-3; 10 bases are a match to TRBD1. With 0 bases clipped from V and 4 bases from J, the junction kept 10 bases outside the gene matches. This CDR3 comprises 18 residues. The germline CDR1 and CDR2 sequences are LGHNA and YSLEER. The CDR3 DNA reads as TGCGCCAGCAGCCAAGACGTGGGACAGGGGTTTGGCGCAGATACGCAGTATTTT. Protein sequence: CASSQDVGQGFGADTQYF.

Turning to this clonotype: Being one base from a much bigger clone, this may be a read error. V and J are TRBV25-1 and TRBJ2-1, with 7 bases lining up with TRBD2. Looked up from germline, CDR1 is MGHDK and CDR2 is SYGVNS. J was trimmed by 3 bases and V by 6 bases; bases with no gene match: 8. This CDR3 contains 15 residues. The chain's CDR3 is CASRTAGAGYNEQFF. CDR3 bases: TGTGCCAGCAGAACCGCGGGAGCGGGCTACAATGAGCAGTTCTTC.

V and J are TRBV4-1 and TRBJ2-5, with unresolved D. V was trimmed by 0 bases and J by 5 bases, leaving 10 bases between them. From germline, CDR1 is MGHRA and CDR2 YSYEKL. The CDR3 totals 14 residues. Here the CDR3 DNA reads TGCGCCAGCAGCCAAGAACAGTCCCAGGAGACCCAGTACTTC. Residues: CASSQEQSQETQYF.

This clonotype was seen only a few times. J is TRBJ1-3 and V is TRBV7-9; D is ambiguous. CDR3 length: 16 residues. V was clipped by 6 bases and J by 0 bases, with 15 bases between them. Germline loops: CDR1 SEHNR, CDR2 FQNEAQ (reference sequence). CDR3 bases: TGTGCCAGCAGATCAACCAGGAGTAACTCTGGAAACACCATATATTTT. Translation: CASRSTRSNSGNTIYF.

In this sample, this clonotype turned up many times. The rearrangement joins TRBV14 to TRBJ2-7; a possible D gene is TRBD1 (6 bases). Per the germline V gene, CDR1 is SGHDN and CDR2 is FVKESK. The CDR3 runs 13 residues. Trimming removed 4 bases from V and 4 bases from J, with 11 bases in between. The CDR3 region has the DNA TGTGCCAGCAGCCCTTACAGGGAGTACGAGCAGTACTTC. It translates to CASSPYREYEQYF.

The chain couples TRBV4-3 to TRBJ2-5; 8 bases agree with TRBD1. V shed 1 base, J shed 4 bases, and the junction held 5 bases outside the gene matches. Per germline, CDR1 LGHNA and CDR2 YSLEER. CDR3 length: 15 residues. DNA for the CDR3: TGCGCCAGCAGCCAAGTCTCAGGGGGCCCAGAGACCCAGTACTTC. Translation gives CASSQVSGGPETQYF.

This clonotype was picked up a small number of times. This chain uses TRBV12-3 or TRBV12-4 with TRBJ2-1, with a tentative D call TRBD2 (6 bases). V lost 2 bases to trimming and J lost 4 bases, with 9 bases between them. The CDR3 spans 14 residues. CDR3 bases: TGTGCCAGCAGTTTAACTAGCCTATACAATGAGCAGTTCTTC. Translation gives CASSLTSLYNEQFF.